This TCR beta chain was documented in a study of cytomegalovirus exposure and HLA in healthy donors. Primers included in the PCR were 60 Vbeta and 13 Jbeta primers. The method was immunoSEQ multiplex PCR; TCRdb's version includes in-frame clones alone and lacks a portion of them. This table holds about 130,000 clones, around 72% found once. The CDR3 runs to 14 residues. V was trimmed by 5 bases and J by 1 base, leaving 10 bases between them. The germline CDR1 and CDR2 sequences are SGHDT and YYEEEE. A single count supports this clone. The chain uses TRBV5-6 and TRBJ1-3, with D perhaps matching TRBD1 (5 bases). The sample comprised PBMCs. This TCR was sampled from a human donor in good health. The CDR3 nucleotides read TGTGCCAGCAGGAATGGGGGGTCTGGAAACACCATATATTTT. Residues: CASRNGGSGNTIYF.